A selection of T cell receptor beta chains follows, all from one sample in a study of regulatory T cells in long-lasting Graves disease. MiXCR was run by TCRdb on the multiplex PCR reads, yielding one entry per CDR3 protein. Among roughly 380,000 distinct CDR3 sequences listed, over 15% were seen once. These same records also appear under a second study, on T cells in Graves' hyperthyroidism and ophthalmopathy.

The sequences come from peripheral blood mononuclear cells (PBMCs), collected at new diagnosis, from a patient treated with antithyroid drugs. Every receptor here comes from a man aged 35 to 55 with Graves disease. Each CDR3 is given with its conserved first and last residue. The D gene is left open where the match is weak. Clone size is shown for a subset of rows, as once, few, many or a class of expanded clone.

V gene: TRBV4-2; D gene: TRBD1; clone size: -; J gene: TRBJ2-3; CDR3 DNA: TGTGCCAGCAGCCAAGCGGGGACAGTAGGAAAATATACGCAGTATTTT; CDR3 protein: CASSQAGTVGKYTQYF
V gene: TRBV2; D gene: -; clone size: many; J gene: TRBJ2-7; CDR3 DNA: TGTGCCAGCGAGATTAGCGGCTCCTACGAGCAGTACTTC; CDR3 protein: CASEISGSYEQYF
V gene: TRBV28; D gene: -; clone size: many; J gene: TRBJ2-5; CDR3 DNA: TGTGCCAGCAGTTTTTATGCCGGGATCGAGACCCAGTACTTC; CDR3 protein: CASSFYAGIETQYF
V gene: TRBV2; D gene: -; clone size: -; J gene: TRBJ2-2; CDR3 DNA: TGTGCCAGCGGAGGCCGGGCGAACACCGGGGAGCTGTTTTTT; CDR3 protein: CASGGRANTGELFF
V gene: TRBV6-1; D gene: -; clone size: many; J gene: TRBJ1-2; CDR3 DNA: TGTGCCAGCAGTGCACCTCAACAGGGAAGGGATGGCTACACCTTC; CDR3 protein: CASSAPQQGRDGYTF
V gene: TRBV30; D gene: -; clone size: many; J gene: TRBJ1-5; CDR3 DNA: TGTGCCTGGAGTGACAGGAGCAATCAGCCCCAGCATTTT; CDR3 protein: CAWSDRSNQPQHF
V gene: TRBV11-2; D gene: TRBD2; clone size: few; J gene: TRBJ2-3; CDR3 DNA: TGTGCCAGCAGCTTAAAGGGACTAGCGGGGGGGCGCCGCACAGATACGCAGTATTTT; CDR3 protein: CASSLKGLAGGRRTDTQYF
V gene: TRBV28; D gene: -; clone size: many; J gene: TRBJ1-5; CDR3 DNA: TGTGCCAGCAGGCAAGAGGGGGCCCAGCATTTT; CDR3 protein: CASRQEGAQHF
V gene: TRBV19; D gene: TRBD1; clone size: many; J gene: TRBJ2-1; CDR3 DNA: TGTGCCAGTAGTCCCCGGGACAGGATAAACTACAATGAGCAGTTCTTC; CDR3 protein: CASSPRDRINYNEQFF
V gene: TRBV7-2; D gene: -; clone size: many; J gene: TRBJ1-5; CDR3 DNA: TGTGCCAGCAGCTTAGATTGGGTAGGATTCCAGCATTTT; CDR3 protein: CASSLDWVGFQHF
V gene: TRBV7-9; D gene: -; clone size: -; J gene: TRBJ2-4; CDR3 DNA: TGTGCCAGCAGCTTAATTAGAAAAAACATTCAGTACTTC; CDR3 protein: CASSLIRKNIQYF
V gene: TRBV5-1; D gene: -; clone size: -; J gene: TRBJ2-5; CDR3 DNA: TGCGCCAGCAGCCCGGACCCCGAAGGTGCAACCCAGTACTTC; CDR3 protein: CASSPDPEGATQYF
V gene: TRBV20-1; D gene: TRBD2; clone size: -; J gene: TRBJ2-7; CDR3 DNA: TGCAGTGCTACTGGGACTAGCGGGGGGCGAACCTACGAGCAGTACTTC; CDR3 protein: CSATGTSGGRTYEQYF
V gene: TRBV20-1; D gene: TRBD1; clone size: -; J gene: TRBJ1-2; CDR3 DNA: TGCAGTGTGAGGGGGCTCAAAAACTATGGCTACACCTTC; CDR3 protein: CSVRGLKNYGYTF
V gene: TRBV6-1; D gene: TRBD1; clone size: many; J gene: TRBJ1-5; CDR3 DNA: TGTGCCAGCAGGGGGACAGGGCTAGGCCAGCCCCAGCATTTT; CDR3 protein: CASRGTGLGQPQHF
V gene: TRBV27; D gene: TRBD1; clone size: -; J gene: TRBJ1-2; CDR3 DNA: TGTGCCAGCAGTCCCACCACACGGAGACAGGGGGTTTACTATGGCTACACCTTC; CDR3 protein: CASSPTTRRQGVYYGYTF
V gene: TRBV12-3/TRBV12-4; D gene: -; clone size: few; J gene: TRBJ1-2; CDR3 DNA: TGTGCCAGCAGTTTTTTCAGGGCGACCTATGGCTACACCTTC; CDR3 protein: CASSFFRATYGYTF
V gene: TRBV7-2; D gene: TRBD2; clone size: -; J gene: TRBJ2-5; CDR3 DNA: TGTGCCAGCAGCTTATGGCTAGCGGGGAATACCCAGTACTTC; CDR3 protein: CASSLWLAGNTQYF